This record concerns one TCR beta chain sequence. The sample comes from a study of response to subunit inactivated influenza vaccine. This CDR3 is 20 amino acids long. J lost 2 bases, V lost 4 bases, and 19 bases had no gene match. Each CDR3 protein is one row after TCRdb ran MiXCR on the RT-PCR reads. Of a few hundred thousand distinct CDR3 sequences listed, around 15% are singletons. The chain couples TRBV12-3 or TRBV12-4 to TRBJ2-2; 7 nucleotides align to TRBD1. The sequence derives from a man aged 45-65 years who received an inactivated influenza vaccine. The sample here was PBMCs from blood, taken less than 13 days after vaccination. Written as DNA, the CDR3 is TGTGCCAGCAGTTCCCCTTTGACAGGGTTGTTAGTTGGAAACACCGGGGAGCTGTTTTTT. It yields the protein CASSSPLTGLLVGNTGELFF.